The sequence of this TCR beta chain was determined in a study of T cell changes during pregnancy in multiple sclerosis. Data came from immunoSEQ multiplex PCR; TCRdb stores just in-frame clones and leaves some out. The data show roughly 75,000 clones, 85% to 95% seen once. Germline V gene sequence: CDR1 SGDLS, CDR2 YYNGEE. The CDR3 contains 16 residues. Losses at the gene ends were 3 bases for V and 7 bases for J; bases not matched to a gene: 13. The sample in question was peripheral blood, obtained after pregnancy. The rearrangement uses TRBV9 and TRBJ2-1, with TRBD2 matching 7 bases. This TCR was sampled from a female donor in good health, enrolled as a control in a pregnancy study. Written as DNA, the CDR3 is TGTGCCAGCAGCGCCTGGGTGGGGGAGGGCCGTAATGAGCAGTTCTTC. It translates to CASSAWVGEGRNEQFF.